The clone carrying this T cell receptor (beta chain) appeared once. CDR3 length: 17 residues. Per germline, CDR1 SGHRS and CDR2 YFSETQ. V was pared by 2 bases and J by 4 bases, with 9 bases of the junction left unmatched. These data come from a study of T cell responses to AZD1222 COVID-19 vaccine. Data came from immunoSEQ multiplex PCR; TCRdb stores just in-frame clones and leaves some out. The sample records 54,000 or so clones, about 90% being singletons. This receptor was taken from an adult in good health. The chain couples TRBV5-1 to TRBJ2-7; TRBD2 matches at 13 bases. Sequencing used peripheral blood, obtained on day 0 of AZD1222 vaccination. The CDR3 DNA is TGCGCCAGCAGCTTAACCCACGCGACTAGCGGGAGGTACGAGCAGTACTTC. It specifies CASSLTHATSGRYEQYF.